This T cell receptor (beta chain) was recovered during a study of cytomegalovirus exposure and HLA in healthy donors. Vbeta (60) and Jbeta (13) primers were used in the PCR. Repertoires were generated with immunoSEQ multiplex PCR, while TCRdb's copy carries only in-frame clones and drops some. The data show about 150,000 clones, about two thirds seen once. With regard to this clone: Its antigen is not identified.

The CDR3 extends over 19 amino acids. V was clipped by 6 bases and J by 2 bases; unmatched bases: 14. Study observations and caveats: Most CMV-associated TCR beta chains appeared HLA-restricted in a later analysis.

The chain links TRBV6-7 to TRBJ1-3; 12 nucleotides agree with TRBD1. TRBV6-7 counts as an open reading frame of uncertain function. The sample was PBMCs. The sequence was obtained from a man in his sixties in good health and CMV-seronegative. CDR3 protein: CASRGTGTGGEKAGNTIYF. CDR3 in DNA: TGTGCCAGCAGGGGTACCGGGACAGGGGGCGAAAAAGCTGGAAACACCATATATTTT.